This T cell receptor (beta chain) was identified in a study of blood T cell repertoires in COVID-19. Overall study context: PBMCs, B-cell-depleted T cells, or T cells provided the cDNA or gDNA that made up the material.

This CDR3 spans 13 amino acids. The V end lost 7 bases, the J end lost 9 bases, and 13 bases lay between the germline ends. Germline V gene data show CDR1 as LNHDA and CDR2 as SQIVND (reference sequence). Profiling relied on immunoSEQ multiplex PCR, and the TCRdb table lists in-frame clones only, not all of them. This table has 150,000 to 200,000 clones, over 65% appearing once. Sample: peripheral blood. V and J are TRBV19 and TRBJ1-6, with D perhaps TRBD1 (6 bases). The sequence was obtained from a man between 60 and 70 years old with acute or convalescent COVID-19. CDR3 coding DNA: TGTGCCAGTACGTTGACAGGCGGTTCACCCCTCCACTTT. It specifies CASTLTGGSPLHF.